A selection of T cell receptor beta chains follows, all from one sample in a study of blood T cells in healthy people across ages. TCRdb reprocessed the 5' RACE reads via MiXCR and lists one record per CDR3 protein. The sample lists hundreds of thousands of distinct CDR3 sequences; approximately 59% were seen once. Sequencing used blood. The receptors here all came from a man aged 30 to 39 in good health. The CDR3 runs from the conserved cysteine through the conserved F or W.

j_call: TRBJ1-4
v_call: TRBV29-1
cdr3_aa: CSVEDGNEKLFF

j_call: TRBJ2-7
v_call: TRBV6-2/TRBV6-3
cdr3_aa: CASSYGLAGSYEQYF

j_call: TRBJ2-5
v_call: TRBV30
cdr3_aa: CAWNPGQGPRETQYF

j_call: NA
v_call: TRBV9
cdr3_aa: CASSVEGGLAYEQYF

j_call: TRBJ1-1
v_call: TRBV4-2
cdr3_aa: CASGLGPTEAFF

j_call: TRBJ2-5
v_call: TRBV24-1
cdr3_aa: CATSDLAGALETQYF

j_call: TRBJ2-1
v_call: TRBV6-4
cdr3_aa: CAGSRSAGGNEQFF

j_call: TRBJ2-7
v_call: TRBV5-5
cdr3_aa: CASSFIPASDEQYF

j_call: TRBJ2-7
v_call: TRBV7-9
cdr3_aa: CASSSGLAGEVFMYEQYF

j_call: NA
v_call: TRBV5-5
cdr3_aa: CASSFIQGTEETQYF

j_call: TRBJ2-1
v_call: TRBV20-1
cdr3_aa: CSASVASGGKGNEQFF

j_call: TRBJ1-2
v_call: TRBV27
cdr3_aa: CASSLVAGGGYTF

j_call: TRBJ2-3
v_call: TRBV9
cdr3_aa: CASSVEGEWDTQYF

j_call: TRBJ2-7
v_call: TRBV10-3
cdr3_aa: CAISDGTISVQYF

j_call: TRBJ2-3
v_call: TRBV7-2
cdr3_aa: CASSLTGSLDSTDTQYF

j_call: TRBJ2-1
v_call: TRBV9
cdr3_aa: CASSGLAGGPYNEQFF

j_call: TRBJ2-7
v_call: TRBV6-2/TRBV6-3
cdr3_aa: CASSYQGYSYEQYF

j_call: NA
v_call: TRBV5-1
cdr3_aa: CASSLDRGREETQYF

j_call: TRBJ2-1
v_call: TRBV7-3
cdr3_aa: CASSPRLKGGWDEQFF

j_call: TRBJ1-2
v_call: TRBV6-6
cdr3_aa: CASSYSLGGRGYTF

j_call: TRBJ2-1
v_call: TRBV20-1
cdr3_aa: CSSHLEAGGNNEQFF

j_call: TRBJ1-2
v_call: TRBV28
cdr3_aa: CANSSRDRGFYGYTF

j_call: TRBJ1-1
v_call: TRBV12-3/TRBV12-4
cdr3_aa: CASSLRGTEAFF

j_call: TRBJ2-1
v_call: TRBV20-1
cdr3_aa: CSASLGPGQGSWEQFF